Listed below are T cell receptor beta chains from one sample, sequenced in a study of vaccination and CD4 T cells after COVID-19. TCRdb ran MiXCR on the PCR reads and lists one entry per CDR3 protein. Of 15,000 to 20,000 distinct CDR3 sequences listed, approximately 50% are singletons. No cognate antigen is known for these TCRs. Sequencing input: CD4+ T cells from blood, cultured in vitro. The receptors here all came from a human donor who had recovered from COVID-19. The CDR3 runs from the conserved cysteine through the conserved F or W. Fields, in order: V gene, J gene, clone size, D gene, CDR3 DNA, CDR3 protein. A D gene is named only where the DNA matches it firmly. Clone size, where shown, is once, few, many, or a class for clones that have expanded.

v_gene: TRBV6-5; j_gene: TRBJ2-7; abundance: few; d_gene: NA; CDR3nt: TGTGCCAGCAGTTACTCTAGTGGGTCCTTGGCCCTCTCCTACGAGCAGTACTTC; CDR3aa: CASSYSSGSLALSYEQYF
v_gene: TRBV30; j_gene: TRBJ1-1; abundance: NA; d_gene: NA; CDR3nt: TGTGCCTGGAGTTCTTATAGGGGGACTGAAGCTTTCTTT; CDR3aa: CAWSSYRGTEAFF
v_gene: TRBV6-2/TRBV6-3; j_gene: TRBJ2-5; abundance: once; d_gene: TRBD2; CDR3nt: TGTGCCAGCAGCTCATGGACTAGCCCGCAGACCCAGTACTTC; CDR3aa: CASSSWTSPQTQYF
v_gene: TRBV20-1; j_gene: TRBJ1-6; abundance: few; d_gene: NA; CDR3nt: TGCAGTGCTAGGCAGTTCAATAATTCACCCCTCCACTTT; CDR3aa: CSARQFNNSPLHF
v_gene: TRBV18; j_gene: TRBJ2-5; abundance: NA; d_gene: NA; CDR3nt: TGTGCCAGCTCACCACCGAGGGGACAAGAGACCCAGTACTTC; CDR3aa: CASSPPRGQETQYF
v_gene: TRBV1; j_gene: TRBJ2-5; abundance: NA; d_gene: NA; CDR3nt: TGCACCAGCATCCCCAGGACCAAGAGTTGCGAGACCCAGTACTTC; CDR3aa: CTSIPRTKSCETQYF
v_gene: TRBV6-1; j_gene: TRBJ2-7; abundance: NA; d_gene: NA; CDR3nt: TGTGCCAGCAGTACGGAGGAGGGCCCCTACGAGCAGTACTTC; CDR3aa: CASSTEEGPYEQYF
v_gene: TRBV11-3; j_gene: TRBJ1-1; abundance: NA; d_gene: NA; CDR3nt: TGTGCCAGCAGCCAACCTGGAACTGAAGCTTTCTTT; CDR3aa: CASSQPGTEAFF
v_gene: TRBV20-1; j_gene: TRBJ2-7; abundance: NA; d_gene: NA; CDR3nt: TGCAGTGCTAGAGGCGACAGCTTCGGCGAGCAGTACTTC; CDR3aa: CSARGDSFGEQYF
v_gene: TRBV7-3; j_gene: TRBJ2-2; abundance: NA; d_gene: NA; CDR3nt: TGTGCCAGCAGCTCCCAGGGGACGAACACCGGGGAGCTGTTTTTT; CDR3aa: CASSSQGTNTGELFF
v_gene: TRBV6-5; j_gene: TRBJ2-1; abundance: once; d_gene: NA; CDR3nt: TGTGCCAGCAGTTACTCTGGGCCCAGCTCCTACAATGAGCAGTTCTTC; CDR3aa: CASSYSGPSSYNEQFF
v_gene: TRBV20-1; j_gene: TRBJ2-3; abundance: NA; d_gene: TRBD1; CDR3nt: TGCAGTGCTGGGACAGGGACAGGCACAGATACGCAGTATTTT; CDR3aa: CSAGTGTGTDTQYF
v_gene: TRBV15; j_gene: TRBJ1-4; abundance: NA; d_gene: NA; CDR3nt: TGTGCCACCAGCAGAGGCGGCAGGGGTGGGGAAAAACTGTTTTTT; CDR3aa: CATSRGGRGGEKLFF
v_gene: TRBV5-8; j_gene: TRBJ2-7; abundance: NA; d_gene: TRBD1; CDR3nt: TGTGCCAGCAGCTTAGGGACAGGGATTTACGAGCAGTACTTC; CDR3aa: CASSLGTGIYEQYF
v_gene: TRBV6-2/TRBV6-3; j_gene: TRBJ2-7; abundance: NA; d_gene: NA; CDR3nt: TGTGCCAGCAGTTACGTTGTTGGCAGACCCTCCTTCTACGAGCAGTACTTC; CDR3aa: CASSYVVGRPSFYEQYF
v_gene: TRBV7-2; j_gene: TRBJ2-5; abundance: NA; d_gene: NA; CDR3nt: TGTGCCAGCAGTTTCGACAGCGGAGTTACACAAGAGACCCAGTACTTC; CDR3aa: CASSFDSGVTQETQYF
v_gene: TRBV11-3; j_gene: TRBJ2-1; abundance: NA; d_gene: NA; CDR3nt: TGTGCCAGCAGCACTAGAGGTACTAGCTTGGGTGAGCAGTTCTTC; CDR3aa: CASSTRGTSLGEQFF
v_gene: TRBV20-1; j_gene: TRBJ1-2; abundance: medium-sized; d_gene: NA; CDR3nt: TGCAGTGCTAGCCCACAATCGGGATACTATGGCTACACCTTC; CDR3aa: CSASPQSGYYGYTF
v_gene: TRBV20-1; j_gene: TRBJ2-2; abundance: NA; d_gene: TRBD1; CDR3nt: TGCAGTGCTAGAGACCCGACAGGGGGGGTCGGGGAGCTGTTTTTT; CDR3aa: CSARDPTGGVGELFF
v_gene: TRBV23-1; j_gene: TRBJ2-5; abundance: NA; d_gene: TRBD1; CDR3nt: TGCGCCAGCAGTCAATCACGAGACAGGGTAGAGACCCAGTACTTC; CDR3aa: CASSQSRDRVETQYF
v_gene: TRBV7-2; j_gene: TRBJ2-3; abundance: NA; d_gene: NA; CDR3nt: TGTGCCAGCAGCTCAGACAGGTTCACAGATACGCAGTATTTT; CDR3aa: CASSSDRFTDTQYF
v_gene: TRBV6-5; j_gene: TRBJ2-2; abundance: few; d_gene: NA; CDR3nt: TGTGCCAGCAGTTACCGGGACACCGGGGAGCTGTTTTTT; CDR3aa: CASSYRDTGELFF
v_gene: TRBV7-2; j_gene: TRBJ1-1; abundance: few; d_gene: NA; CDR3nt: TGTGCCAGCAGCTTAGCTCTTTTCGTGACTGAAGCTTTCTTT; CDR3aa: CASSLALFVTEAFF
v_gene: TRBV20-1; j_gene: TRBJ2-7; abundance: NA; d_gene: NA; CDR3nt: TGCAGTGCTTGGGCCAGCGGGACATACGAGCAGTACTTC; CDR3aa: CSAWASGTYEQYF
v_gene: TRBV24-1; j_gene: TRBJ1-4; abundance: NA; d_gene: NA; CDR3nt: TGTGCCACCAGTGATTCACAGGGAACTAATGAAAAACTGTTTTTT; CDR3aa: CATSDSQGTNEKLFF
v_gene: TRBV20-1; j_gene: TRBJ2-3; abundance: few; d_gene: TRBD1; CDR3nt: TGCAGTGCTAGATCCGACAGGGACCCGACAGATACGCAGTATTTT; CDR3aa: CSARSDRDPTDTQYF
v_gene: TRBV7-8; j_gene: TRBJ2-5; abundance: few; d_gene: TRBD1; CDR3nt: TGTGCCAGCAGCATACGACAGGGATATGATCAAGAGACCCAGTACTTC; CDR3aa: CASSIRQGYDQETQYF
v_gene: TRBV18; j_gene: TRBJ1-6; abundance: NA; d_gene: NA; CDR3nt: TGTGCCAGCTCGTACTACGTCGGGACGGACTATAATTCACCCCTCCACTTT; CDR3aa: CASSYYVGTDYNSPLHF
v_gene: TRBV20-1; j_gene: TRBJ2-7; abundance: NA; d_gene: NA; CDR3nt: TGCAGTGCTAGATCCGGGACGGCGGATTCCTACGAGCAGTACTTC; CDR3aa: CSARSGTADSYEQYF
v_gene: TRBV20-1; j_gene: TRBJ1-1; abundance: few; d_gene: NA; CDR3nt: TGCAGTGCTCCACTTCTCGGCCCGAACACTGAAGCTTTCTTT; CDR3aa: CSAPLLGPNTEAFF
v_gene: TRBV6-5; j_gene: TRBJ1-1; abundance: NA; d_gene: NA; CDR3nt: TGTGCCAGCAGCTACAGCAGGGAAAGTGAAGCTTTCTTT; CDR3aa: CASSYSRESEAFF
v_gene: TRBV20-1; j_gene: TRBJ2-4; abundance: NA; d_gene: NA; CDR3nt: TGCAGTGTGGGGGGCCTGTTGGGCAAAAACATTCAGTACTTC; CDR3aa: CSVGGLLGKNIQYF
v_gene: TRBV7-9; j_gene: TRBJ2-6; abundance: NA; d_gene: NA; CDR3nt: TGTGCCAGCAGCTTAGTTGGGCCTACCAACGTCCTGACTTTC; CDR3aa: CASSLVGPTNVLTF
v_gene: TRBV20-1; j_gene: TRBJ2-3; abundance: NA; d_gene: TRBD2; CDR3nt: TGCAGTGCTAACGTAGCGGGAGTAGGGGATACGCAGTATTTT; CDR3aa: CSANVAGVGDTQYF
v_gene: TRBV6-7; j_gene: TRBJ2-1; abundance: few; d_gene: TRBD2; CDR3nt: TGTGCCAGCAACCAAGCGGGAGGGCCGGTCGGTGAGCAGTTCTTC; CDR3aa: CASNQAGGPVGEQFF
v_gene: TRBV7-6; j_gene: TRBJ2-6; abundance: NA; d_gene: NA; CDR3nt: TGTGCCAGCAGCTTGGCACCCTCTGGGTGGTCTGGGGCCAACGTCCTGACTTTC; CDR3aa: CASSLAPSGWSGANVLTF
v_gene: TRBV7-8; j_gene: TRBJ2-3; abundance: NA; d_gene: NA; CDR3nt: TGTGCCAGCAGCTTAAGAAGCGGAGGACTTAAGGATACGCAGTATTTT; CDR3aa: CASSLRSGGLKDTQYF
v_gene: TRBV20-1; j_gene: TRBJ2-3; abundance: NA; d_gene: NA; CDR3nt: TGCAGTGCTCGAATAACCCTTTTGGCAAATACGCAGTATTTT; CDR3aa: CSARITLLANTQYF
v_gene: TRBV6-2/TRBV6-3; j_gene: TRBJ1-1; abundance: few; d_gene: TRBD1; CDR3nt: TGTGCCAGCAGACAGGGGACTGAAGCTTTCTTT; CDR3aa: CASRQGTEAFF
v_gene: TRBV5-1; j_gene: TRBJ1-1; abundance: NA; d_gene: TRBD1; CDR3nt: TGCGCCAGCAGGGAGTCCGGGACAGGGACTGAAGCTTTCTTT; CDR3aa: CASRESGTGTEAFF
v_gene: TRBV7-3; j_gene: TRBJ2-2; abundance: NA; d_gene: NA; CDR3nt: TGTGCCAGCAGCTTAACTTTTCGGAGTTTATACACCGGGGAGCTGTTTTTT; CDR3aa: CASSLTFRSLYTGELFF
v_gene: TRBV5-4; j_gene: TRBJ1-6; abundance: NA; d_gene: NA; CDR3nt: TGTGCCAGCAGCCTAAATAATTCACCCCTCCACTTT; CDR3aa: CASSLNNSPLHF
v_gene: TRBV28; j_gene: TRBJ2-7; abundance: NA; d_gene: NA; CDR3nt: TGTGCCAGCAGTTTCGGGGGGCGATTGGATTACGAGCAGTACTTC; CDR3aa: CASSFGGRLDYEQYF
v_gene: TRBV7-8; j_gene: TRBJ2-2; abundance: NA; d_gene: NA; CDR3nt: TGTGCCAGCAGCCTCTCTAGTTCTAGGTACACCGGGGAGCTGTTTTTT; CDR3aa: CASSLSSSRYTGELFF
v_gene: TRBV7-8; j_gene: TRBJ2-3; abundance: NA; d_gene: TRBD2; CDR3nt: TGTGCCAGCAGCTTAAGGGGCGGGAGTGGTACAGATACGCAGTATTTT; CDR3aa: CASSLRGGSGTDTQYF